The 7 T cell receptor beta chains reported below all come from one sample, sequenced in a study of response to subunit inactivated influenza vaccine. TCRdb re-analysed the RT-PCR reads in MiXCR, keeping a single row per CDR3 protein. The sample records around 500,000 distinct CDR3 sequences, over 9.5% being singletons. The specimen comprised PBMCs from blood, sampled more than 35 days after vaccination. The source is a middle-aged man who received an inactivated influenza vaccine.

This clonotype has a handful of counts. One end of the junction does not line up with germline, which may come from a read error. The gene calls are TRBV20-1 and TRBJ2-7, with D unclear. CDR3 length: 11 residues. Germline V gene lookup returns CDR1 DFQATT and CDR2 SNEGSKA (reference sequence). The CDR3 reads CSARHSHEQYF. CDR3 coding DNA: TGCAGTGCGAGACACTCCCACGAGCAGTACTTC.

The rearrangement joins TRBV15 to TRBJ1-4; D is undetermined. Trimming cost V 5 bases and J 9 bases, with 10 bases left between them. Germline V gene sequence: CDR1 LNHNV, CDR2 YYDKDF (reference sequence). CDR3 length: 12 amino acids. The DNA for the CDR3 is TGTGCCACCAGCCGCTATAGCCAAAAACTGTTTTTT. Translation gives CATSRYSQKLFF.

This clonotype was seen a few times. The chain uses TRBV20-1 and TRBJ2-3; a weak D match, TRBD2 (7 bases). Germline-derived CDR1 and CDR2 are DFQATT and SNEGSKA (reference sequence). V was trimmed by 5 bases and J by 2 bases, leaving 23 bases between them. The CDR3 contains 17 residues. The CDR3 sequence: CSAQSPVGGGVTDTQYF. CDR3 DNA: TGCAGTGCTCAATCCCCTGTAGGGGGAGGGGTCACAGATACGCAGTATTTT.

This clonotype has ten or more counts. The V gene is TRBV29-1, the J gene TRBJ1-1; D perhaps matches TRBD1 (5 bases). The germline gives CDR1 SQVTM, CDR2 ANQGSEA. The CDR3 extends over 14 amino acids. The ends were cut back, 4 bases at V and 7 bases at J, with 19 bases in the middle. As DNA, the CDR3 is TGCAGCGTTGGACGAGGGGTGGATCAGTATGAAGCTTTCTTT. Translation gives CSVGRGVDQYEAFF. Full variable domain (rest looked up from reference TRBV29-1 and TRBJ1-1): SAVISQKPSRDICQRGTSLTIQCQVDSQVTMMFWYRQQPGQSLTLIATANQGSEATYESGFVIDKFPISRPNLTFSTLTVSNMSPEDSSIYLCSVGRGVDQYEAFFGQGTRLTVV.

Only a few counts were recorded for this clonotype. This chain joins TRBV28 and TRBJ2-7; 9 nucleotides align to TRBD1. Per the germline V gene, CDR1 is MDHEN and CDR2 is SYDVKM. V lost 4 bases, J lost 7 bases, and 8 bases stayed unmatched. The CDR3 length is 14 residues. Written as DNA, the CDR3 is TGTGCCAGCAGTTCGACGGGACAGGGAGGGGAGCAGTACTTC. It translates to CASSSTGQGGEQYF.

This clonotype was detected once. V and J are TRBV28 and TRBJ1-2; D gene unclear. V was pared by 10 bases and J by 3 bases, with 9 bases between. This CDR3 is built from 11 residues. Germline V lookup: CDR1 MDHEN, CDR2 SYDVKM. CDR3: CATTRYYGYTF. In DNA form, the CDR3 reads TGTGCCACAACTCGATACTATGGCTACACCTTC.

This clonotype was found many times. CDR3 sequence: CASSLGQSFGTGELFF. CDR3 DNA sequence: TGTGCCAGCAGTCTGGGACAATCCTTCGGCACCGGGGAGCTGTTTTTT. V gene TRBV28 combines with J gene TRBJ2-2; tentatively, D is TRBD1 (6 bases). With 5 bases removed from V and 4 bases from J, the gap between germline ends came to 17 bases. Germline CDR1 reads MDHEN; CDR2 reads SYDVKM. There are 16 residues in the CDR3.